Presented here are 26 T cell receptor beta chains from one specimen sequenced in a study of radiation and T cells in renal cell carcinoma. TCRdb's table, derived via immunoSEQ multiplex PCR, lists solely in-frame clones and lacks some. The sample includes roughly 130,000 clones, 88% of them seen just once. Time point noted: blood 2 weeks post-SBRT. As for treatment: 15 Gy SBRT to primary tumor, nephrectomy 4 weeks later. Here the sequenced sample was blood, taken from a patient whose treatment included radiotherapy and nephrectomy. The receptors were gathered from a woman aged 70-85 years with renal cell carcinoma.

CDR3 sequence: CASSCSAGGIDTQYF. The CDR3 nucleotides read TGCGCCAGCAGCTGTTCAGCGGGGGGAATAGATACGCAGTATTTT. V is TRBV5-1 and J is TRBJ2-3; 9 bases fit TRBD2. V lost 3 bases to trimming and J lost 5 bases; unmatched junction nucleotides: 7. Germline loops: CDR1 SGHRS, CDR2 YFSETQ. The CDR3 consists of 15 residues.

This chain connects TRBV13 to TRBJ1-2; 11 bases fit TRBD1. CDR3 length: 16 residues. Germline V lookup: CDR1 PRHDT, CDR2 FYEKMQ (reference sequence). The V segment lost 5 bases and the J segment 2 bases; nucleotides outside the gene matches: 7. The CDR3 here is CASSLRDRGINYGYTF. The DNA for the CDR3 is TGTGCCAGCAGCCTCCGGGACAGGGGGATCAACTATGGCTACACCTTC.

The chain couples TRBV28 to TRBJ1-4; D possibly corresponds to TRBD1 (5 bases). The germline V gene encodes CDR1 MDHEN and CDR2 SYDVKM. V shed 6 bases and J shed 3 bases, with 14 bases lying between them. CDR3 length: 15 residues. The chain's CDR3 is CASRSPRVPNEKLFF. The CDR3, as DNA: TGTGCCAGCAGATCTCCCAGGGTCCCTAATGAAAAACTGTTTTTT.

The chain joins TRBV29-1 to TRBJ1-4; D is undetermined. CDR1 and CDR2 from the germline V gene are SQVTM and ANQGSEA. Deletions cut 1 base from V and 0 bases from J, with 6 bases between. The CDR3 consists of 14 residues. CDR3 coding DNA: TGCAGCGTTGAAGCTGAAGCAACTAATGAAAAACTGTTTTTT. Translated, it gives CSVEAEATNEKLFF.

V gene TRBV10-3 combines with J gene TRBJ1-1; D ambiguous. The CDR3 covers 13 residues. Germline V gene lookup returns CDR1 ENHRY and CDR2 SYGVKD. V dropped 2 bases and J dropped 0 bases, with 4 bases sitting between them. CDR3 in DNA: TGTGCCATCAGTGAGACTATGAACACTGAAGCTTTCTTT. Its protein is CAISETMNTEAFF.

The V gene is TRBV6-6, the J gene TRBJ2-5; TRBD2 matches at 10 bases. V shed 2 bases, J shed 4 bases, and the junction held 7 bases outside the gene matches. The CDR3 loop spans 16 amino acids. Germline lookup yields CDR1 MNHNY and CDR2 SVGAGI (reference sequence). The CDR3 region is CASSYTSGLARETQYF. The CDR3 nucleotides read TGTGCCAGCAGTTACACCTCGGGACTAGCGAGAGAGACCCAGTACTTC.

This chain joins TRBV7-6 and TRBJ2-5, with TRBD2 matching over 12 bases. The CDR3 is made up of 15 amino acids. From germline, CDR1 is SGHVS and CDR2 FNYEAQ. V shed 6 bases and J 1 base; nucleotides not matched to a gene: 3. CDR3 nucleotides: TGTGCCAGCAGGGCTAGCGGGGGGGCCCAAGAGACCCAGTACTTC. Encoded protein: CASRASGGAQETQYF. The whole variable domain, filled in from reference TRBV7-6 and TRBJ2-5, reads GAGVSQSPRYKVTKRGQDVALRCDPISGHVSLYWYRQALGQGPEFLTYFNYEAQQDKSGLPNDRFSAERPEGSISTLTIQRTEQRDSAMYRCASRASGGAQETQYFGPGTRLLVL.

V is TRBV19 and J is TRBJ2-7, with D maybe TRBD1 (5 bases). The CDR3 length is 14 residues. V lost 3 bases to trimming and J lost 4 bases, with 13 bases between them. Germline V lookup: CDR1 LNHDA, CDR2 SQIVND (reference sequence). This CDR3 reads CASSMGQGDYEQYF. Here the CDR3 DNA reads TGTGCCAGTAGTATGGGGCAGGGCGATTACGAGCAGTACTTC.

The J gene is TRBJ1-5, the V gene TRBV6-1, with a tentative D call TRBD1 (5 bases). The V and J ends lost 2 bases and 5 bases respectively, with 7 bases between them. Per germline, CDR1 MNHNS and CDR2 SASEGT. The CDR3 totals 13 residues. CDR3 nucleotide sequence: TGTGCCAGCAGTGAATCAGGGTATCAGCCCCAGCATTTT. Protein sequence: CASSESGYQPQHF.

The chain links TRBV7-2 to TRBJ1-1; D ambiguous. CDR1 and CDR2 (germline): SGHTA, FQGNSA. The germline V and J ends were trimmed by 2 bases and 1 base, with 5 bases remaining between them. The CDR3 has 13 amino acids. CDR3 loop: CASSLFGNTEAFF. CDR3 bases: TGTGCCAGCAGCTTATTTGGGAACACTGAAGCTTTCTTT.

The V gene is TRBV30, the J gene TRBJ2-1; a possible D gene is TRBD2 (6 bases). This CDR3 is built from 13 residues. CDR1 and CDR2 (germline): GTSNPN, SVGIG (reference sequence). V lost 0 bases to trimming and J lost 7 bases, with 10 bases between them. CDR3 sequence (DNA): TGTGCCTGGAGTGTACTGGCGGGGAATGAGCAGTTCTTC. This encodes CAWSVLAGNEQFF.

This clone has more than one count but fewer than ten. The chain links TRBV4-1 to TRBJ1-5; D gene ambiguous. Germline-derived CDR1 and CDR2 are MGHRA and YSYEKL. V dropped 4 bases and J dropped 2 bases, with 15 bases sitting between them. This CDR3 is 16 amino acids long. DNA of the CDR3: TGCGCCAGCAGCCCCGATGTGGGTGGGGGCAATCAGCCCCAGCATTTT. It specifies CASSPDVGGGNQPQHF.

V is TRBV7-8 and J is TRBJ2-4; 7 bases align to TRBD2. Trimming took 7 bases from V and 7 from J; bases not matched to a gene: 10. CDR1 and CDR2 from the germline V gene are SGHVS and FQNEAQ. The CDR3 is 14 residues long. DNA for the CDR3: TGTGCCAGCATCCCCGGGGGGTACTGGAACATTCAGTACTTC. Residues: CASIPGGYWNIQYF. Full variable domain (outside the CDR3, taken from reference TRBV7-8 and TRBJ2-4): GAGVSQSPRYKVAKRGQDVALRCDPISGHVSLFWYQQALGQGPEFLTYFQNEAQLDKSGLPSDRFFAERPEGSVSTLKIQRTQQEDSAVYLCASIPGGYWNIQYFGAGTRLSVL.

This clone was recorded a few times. CDR3 in amino acids: CAWREGVEKLFF. CDR3 in DNA: TGTGCCTGGAGGGAGGGGGTTGAAAAACTGTTTTTT. V usage is TRBV30 and J usage is TRBJ1-4; D might be TRBD1 (6 bases). The CDR3 has 12 residues. The germline gives CDR1 GTSNPN, CDR2 SVGIG (reference sequence). Trimming left V 3 bases short and J 7 bases short, with 9 bases between.

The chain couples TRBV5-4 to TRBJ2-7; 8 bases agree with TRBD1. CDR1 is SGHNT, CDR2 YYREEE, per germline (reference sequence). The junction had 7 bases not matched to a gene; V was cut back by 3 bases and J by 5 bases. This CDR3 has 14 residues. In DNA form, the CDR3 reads TGTGCCAGCAGCTCTCGACAGGGGTGGGACGAGCAGTACTTC. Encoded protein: CASSSRQGWDEQYF.

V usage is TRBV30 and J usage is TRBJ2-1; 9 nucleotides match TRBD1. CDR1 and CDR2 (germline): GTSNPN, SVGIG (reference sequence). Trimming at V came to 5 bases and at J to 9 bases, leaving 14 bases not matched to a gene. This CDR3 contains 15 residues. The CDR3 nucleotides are TGTGCCTGGGAATCCACAGGGGGCCTCAGCCTTGAGCAGTTCTTC. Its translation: CAWESTGGLSLEQFF.

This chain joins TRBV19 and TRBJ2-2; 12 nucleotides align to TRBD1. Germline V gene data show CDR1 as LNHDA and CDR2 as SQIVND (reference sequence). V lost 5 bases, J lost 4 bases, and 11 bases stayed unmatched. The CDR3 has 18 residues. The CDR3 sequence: CASSAGTGGLLGTGELFF. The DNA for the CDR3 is TGTGCCAGTAGTGCCGGGACAGGGGGCTTACTGGGCACCGGGGAGCTGTTTTTT.

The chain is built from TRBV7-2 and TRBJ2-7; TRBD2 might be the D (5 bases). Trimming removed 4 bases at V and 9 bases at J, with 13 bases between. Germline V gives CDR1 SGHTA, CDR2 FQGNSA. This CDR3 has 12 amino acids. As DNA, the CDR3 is TGTGCCAGCAGCTCGGACTGGGCCACGCAGTACTTC. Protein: CASSSDWATQYF. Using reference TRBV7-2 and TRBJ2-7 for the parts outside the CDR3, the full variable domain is GAGVSQSPSNKVTEKGKDVELRCDPISGHTALYWYRQSLGQGLEFLIYFQGNSAPDKSGLPSDRFSAERTGGSVSTLTIQRTQQEDSAVYLCASSSDWATQYFGPGTRLTVT.

The CDR3 sequence is CAWRTGVYEQYF. The CDR3 DNA sequence: TGTGCCTGGAGGACAGGAGTCTACGAGCAGTACTTC. The chain links TRBV30 to TRBJ2-7, with a weak D call TRBD1 (6 bases). Germline-derived CDR1 and CDR2 are GTSNPN and SVGIG (reference sequence). The CDR3 length is 12 residues. The V and J ends lost 3 bases and 3 bases respectively, with 9 bases between them.

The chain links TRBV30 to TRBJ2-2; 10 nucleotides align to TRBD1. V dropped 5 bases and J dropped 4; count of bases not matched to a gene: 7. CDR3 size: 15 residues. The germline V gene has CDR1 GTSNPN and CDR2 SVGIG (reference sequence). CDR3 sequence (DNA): TGTGCCTGGCGAAAGACAGGGGGCGTCACCGGGGAGCTGTTTTTT. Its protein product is CAWRKTGGVTGELFF. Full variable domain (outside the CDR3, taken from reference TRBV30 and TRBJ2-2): SQTIHQWPATLVQPVGSPLSLECTVEGTSNPNLYWYRQAAGRGLQLLFYSVGIGQISSEVPQNLSASRPQDRQFILSSKKLLLSDSGFYLCAWRKTGGVTGELFFGEGSRLTVL.

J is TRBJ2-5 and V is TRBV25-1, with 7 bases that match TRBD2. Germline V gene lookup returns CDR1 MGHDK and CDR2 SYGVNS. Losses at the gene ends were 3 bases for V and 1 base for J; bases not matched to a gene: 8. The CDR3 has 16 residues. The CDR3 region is CASSDEGLAAQETQYF. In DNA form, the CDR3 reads TGTGCCAGCAGTGATGAGGGGCTAGCGGCCCAAGAGACCCAGTACTTC.

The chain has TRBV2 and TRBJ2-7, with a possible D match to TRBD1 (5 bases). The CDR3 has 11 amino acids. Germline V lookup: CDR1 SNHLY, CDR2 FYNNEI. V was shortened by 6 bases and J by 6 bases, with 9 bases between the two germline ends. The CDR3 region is CASSRVSEQYF. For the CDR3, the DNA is TGTGCCAGCAGCAGGGTAAGCGAGCAGTACTTC. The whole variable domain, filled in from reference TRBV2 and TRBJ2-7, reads EPEVTQTPSHQVTQMGQEVILRCVPISNHLYFYWYRQILGQKVEFLVSFYNNEISEKSEIFDDQFSVERPDGSNFTLKIRSTKLEDSAMYFCASSRVSEQYFGPGTRLTVT.

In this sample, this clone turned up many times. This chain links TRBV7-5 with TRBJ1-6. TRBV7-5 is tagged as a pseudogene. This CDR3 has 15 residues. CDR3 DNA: TGTGCCAGAAGCTTAGGGGCCAGCGAGAATTCACCCCTCCACTTT. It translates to CARSLGASENSPLHF.

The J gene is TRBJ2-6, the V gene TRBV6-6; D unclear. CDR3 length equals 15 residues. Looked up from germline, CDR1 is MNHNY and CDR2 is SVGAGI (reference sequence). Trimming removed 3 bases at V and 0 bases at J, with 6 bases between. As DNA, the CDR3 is TGTGCCAGCAGTTATATCTTCTCTGGGGCCAACGTCCTGACTTTC. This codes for CASSYIFSGANVLTF.

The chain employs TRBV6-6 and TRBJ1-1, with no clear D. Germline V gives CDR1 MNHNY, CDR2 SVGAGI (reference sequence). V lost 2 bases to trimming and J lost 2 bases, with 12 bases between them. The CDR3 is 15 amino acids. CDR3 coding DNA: TGTGCCAGCAGTTACCGGCAGGCAGCAAACACTGAAGCTTTCTTT. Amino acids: CASSYRQAANTEAFF.

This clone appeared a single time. This CDR3 reads CASSTTGYEQYF. CDR3 sequence (DNA): TGTGCCAGCAGTACTACGGGCTACGAGCAGTACTTC. J is TRBJ2-7 and V is TRBV6-6; D is unresolved. V was pared by 5 bases and J by 3 bases, with 8 bases between. CDR1 is MNHNY and CDR2 is SVGAGI in the germline V gene (reference sequence). This CDR3 is 12 amino acids long.